This T cell receptor beta chain is drawn from a study of cytomegalovirus exposure and HLA in healthy donors (dated by TCRdb to the late 2010s). For the wider study: In an earlier analysis of some 550 of the donors, approximately 300 Gb of sequence data and some 100 million unique TCR beta sequences from roughly 190 million T cells were reported. A later genetic analysis used genome-wide SNP genotypes for about three fifths of the 666 donors, treating that subset as a discovery cohort. Five DR-DQ haplotypes were treated as single units for association and clustering because of strong linkage in the cohort. In addition to the first cohort of 666 subjects, a separate validation cohort of approximately 120 different subjects was used. To predict cytomegalovirus infection status, the study brought together high-throughput TCR immunosequencing, statistical association of individual TCRs with disease status, and machine learning. HLA typing included class I and class II loci at four-digit resolution. Typing coverage varied by locus: roughly 629-640 donors for A, B, C, DRB1 and DQB1; some 520 for DQA1; around 570 for DPA1; about 450 for DPB1. The genetic ancestry cluster associated with self-reported Caucasian donors included 65% to 90% of the roughly 360 genotyped donors. Across under 500 genotyped donors of the cohort, an average of approximately 200,000 unique TCR beta nucleotide sequences per donor were sequenced, and 15% to 20% of those sequences were non-productive. A later analysis re-analyzed previously published TCR beta repertoires from hundreds of donors and added high-resolution HLA genotyping to study TCR occurrence patterns. Every repertoire in the discovery cohort had been generated on one and the same sequencing platform. To decide whether each TCR beta V gene segment behaved as functional or pseudogenic, an earlier analysis of some 570 of the donors relied on high-throughput TCR beta sequencing. The aim of the study was to test whether cataloging public T cell receptors could identify signatures of past pathogen exposure. The study used immunosequencing to profile the T cell repertoires of some 600 subjects and linked those repertoires to cytomegalovirus serostatus. Rather than drawing on any new phenotypic data, the later analysis identified candidate immune exposures from TCR beta sequences and the way those sequences occurred across donors. Donor age, sex, ethnicity and CMV serostatus were collected together with the repertoire data. An early release that covered about 640 HLA-typed donors contained about 290 gigabases of sequencing data and 75 million to 100 million unique TCR sequences.

The library was generated by the immunoSEQ multiplex PCR assay. A mixture of 60 forward primers for TCR Vbeta segments and 13 reverse primers for TCR Jbeta segments was used in the multiplex PCR. The CDR3 region of rearranged TCR beta genes was amplified from genomic DNA by a multiplex PCR assay. On the Illumina HiSeq System, the amplified TCR beta libraries were sequenced as 87-base-pair reads. Turning to the authors' computational methods: Across the 500 to 850 repertoires, a later analysis counted about 81 million unique TCR beta chains, roughly 11 million of which were shared by at least two donors. To remove PCR and sequencing errors, raw reads were error-corrected and collapsed into unique sequences using a nearest-neighbor algorithm that merged closely related sequences. CDR3 sequences were aligned to IMGT reference sequences to assign V, D and J gene segments. For a sequence to be retained, a match of at least six nucleotides to both a V gene segment and a J gene segment was required. Rearrangements were classified as productive when the CDR3 lacked stop codons and remained in frame with V and J, and all other rearrangements were classified as non-productive. Following IMGT convention, CDR3 was defined as the stretch from the second conserved V-encoded cysteine to the conserved J-encoded phenylalanine. The earlier analysis of 500 to 600 of the donors excluded sequences that lacked an unambiguous match to a single V gene segment. In an earlier analysis of 587 of the donors, V segments were called functional above 56.7% productive rearrangements and were called segregating when the between-donor standard deviation exceeded 5%. A statistical classification framework was built for diagnosing cytomegalovirus status from the catalog of TCR beta chain sequences. In a later analysis, V and J genes were assigned by comparing TCR nucleotide sequences against IMGT/GENE-DB human TR gene sequences. The TCRdist pipeline was used in a later analysis to assign CDR3 sequences and most-parsimonious VDJ recombination scenarios. In a later analysis, each TCR beta chain was defined by its CDR3 amino acid sequence together with its V-gene family, and reads without a unique V-gene family were excluded. In a later analysis, approximately 590 highly shared, low-generation-probability nucleotide sequences were removed to address suspected cross-contamination and a sequencing artifact. For each public chain, a later analysis derived a clonal expansion index from normalized ranks of inferred template counts within each repertoire. In a later analysis, generation probabilities were computed using a VDJ recombination model fitted to out-of-frame rearrangements, and the results were checked against IGoR. Hypergeometric tests were used in a later analysis to score TCR-TCR, TCR-HLA and TCR-CMV co-occurrence, with a repertoire-size bias correction applied to the TCR pairs. A later analysis estimated false discovery rates by permuting HLA or CMV assignments 20 times. In a later analysis, co-occurring TCRs were grouped with DBSCAN, and TCRdist sequence similarity was added when clustering was performed within HLA-allele-positive subsets. For co-occurrence clustering, repertoires with fewer than 30,000 or more than 120,000 public chains were excluded, along with five repertoires with anomalous nucleotide sharing. Imported from immuneACCESS, the table was reduced by TCRdb to in-frame sequences with V and J called. These copies leave out some clones; in studies compared against another copy, an unresolved V gene accounts for under half, and the cause of the remainder is not known. D and trimming come from the DNA, and the V and J calls and clone size come from that table. The sample table contains 200,000 to 250,000 clones; only one count was recorded for roughly 80% of them. 1.2% to 1.5% of the sample belongs to the ten largest clones.

From its cysteine to its phenylalanine, the CDR3 spans 17 amino acids. The DNA shown is the 51-base CDR3, in frame from base 1. From the germline V gene (reference sequence), CDR1 is LNHDA and CDR2 is SQIVND. V ends up 1 base short and J 4 bases short, with an unmatched junction base count of 10. Points the paper makes about the study in general: According to the authors, the approach could potentially be generalized to other disease states and immunological phenotypes. Most TCR sequences were observed very rarely across donors, whereas some public TCRs were present in many individuals. Seventeen rarely observed V segments, including chromosome 9 orphons, were excluded from the earlier analysis of 550 to 700 of the donors because counts were too low. Assigning TCR associations to individual alleles was difficult when HLA alleles, especially DR and DQ, strongly co-occurred. V-gene and J-gene trimming of TCR beta chains was associated with a missense DCLRE1C variant in a later genetic analysis, and the association was replicated in an independent cohort. A later analysis found that TCR association rates varied across HLA loci, with DRB1 alleles showing the most associated TCRs and HLA-C alleles the fewest. Most CMV-associated TCR beta chains appeared to be HLA-restricted in a later analysis, and the HLA associations seemed to be driven largely by CMV exposure. CMV serostatus was the only immune exposure information available for the cohort. In an earlier analysis of over 550 of the donors, most TCR beta V segments were observed in productive rearrangements about 90% or about 30% of the time, broadly matching IMGT annotations. In a later genetic analysis, fewer N-insertions in productive TCRs were reported among donors in an Asian-associated ancestry cluster than the approximately 710-donor mean. A cluster of highly shared sequence variants was judged likely to be a technical artifact of the sequencing pipeline. Correlated functional status among segregating V segments might be attributable to linkage disequilibrium, but an unknown experimental factor could not be ruled out. Because HLA typing was unavailable for some donors at each locus, only the typed subset was used in association tests. A total of roughly 160 TCR beta chains were listed by the study as associated with cytomegalovirus. The presence/absence analyses assumed that sequencing depth was roughly uniform across donors, and that assumption may not be true. The classifier was reported to diagnose cytomegalovirus status with high specificity and sensitivity in both the original cohort and the validation cohort. In this cohort, only TCR beta chains were sequenced, and detectable features were limited by the absence of alpha or paired-chain data. A further reported finding was that TCR beta sequences accurately predicted the HLA-A and HLA-B alleles for most subjects in the first cohort. A later analysis reported that several top co-occurrence clusters appeared linked to parvovirus B19, influenza, CMV and Epstein-Barr virus. In vitro tests confirmed that a few of the cytomegalovirus-associated TCR beta chains recognize cytomegalovirus antigens. Specific HLA alleles were associated with 15,000 to 20,000 TCR beta sequences at a false discovery rate of 0.05 in a later analysis. The 87-base-pair reads could not distinguish some IMGT-functional V segments, including TRBV6-2 and TRBV6-3, so those segments were excluded. In a later analysis, HLA-associated TCR beta chains showed more clonal expansion and lower generation probabilities than non-associated chains that were equally common.

Concerning this clone: The antigen it recognizes is unknown. No qualities accompany the bases; no much larger clone lies one base away.

The cohort consisted of approximately 670 healthy bone marrow donors. At the time of sampling, all cohort members were nominally healthy, though unrecorded immune exposures were likely present. The donor tested CMV seronegative, placing the donor among the 350 or so seronegative members of the cohort. Every donor gave a peripheral blood sample, and the peripheral blood mononuclear cells from that sample were used for TCR beta sequencing. Genomic DNA was extracted from the blood cell samples with the Qiagen DNeasy Blood Extraction Kit. The chain is encoded by TRBV19 joined to TRBJ1-2, with 9 bases matching TRBD1. This receptor was identified in a girl under 18 in good health and CMV-seronegative. Sequencing input: PBMCs. The nucleotide sequence reads as follows: TGTGCCAGTAGTATAGCCGCCGGACAGGGGATTACCTATGGCTACACCTTC. Translated, this gives CASSIAAGQGITYGYTF.